This T cell receptor (beta chain) derives from a study of identical twins. At least ten counts were recorded for this clonotype. TCRdb used MiXCR to reprocess the 5' RACE reads, holding one entry per CDR3 protein. This sample carries 210,000 or so distinct CDR3 sequences, more than 6.5% of them seen once, and the ten largest clones take 1.9%. This same sample was also taken into another study, of yellow fever vaccine responses in identical twins.

Sample: memory (CD45RO+) T cells sorted from blood. The receptor's source is a woman in her late teens or twenties in good health.

The CDR3 nucleotides read TGTGCCAGCAGCTTAGCGCCTCTCTACGAGCAGTACTTC. Translation gives CASSLAPLYEQYF. The chain joins TRBV5-6 to TRBJ2-7; D gene uncertain. This CDR3 contains 13 residues. V was trimmed by 2 bases and J by 3 bases, leaving 9 bases between them. The V gene's germline CDR1 is SGHDT and CDR2 YYEEEE.